This TCR beta chain was found in a study of blood T cells in healthy people across ages. Sample-barcoded 5' priming and a J-beta primer mix drove a second PCR of about 6 to 12 cycles. Each cDNA molecule, via a template-switch adaptor with 12 random nucleotides, was tagged. At least 2.5 million CDR3-containing paired-end reads were obtained per sample. From the 5' RACE reads, TCRdb called clonotypes with MiXCR, one entry per CDR3 protein. This table has roughly 570,000 distinct CDR3 sequences, about 26% appearing once. CDR3 length: 13 residues. The germline CDR1 and CDR2 sequences are ENHRY and SYGVKD. Trimming at V came to 8 bases and at J to 7 bases, leaving 5 bases not matched to a gene.

The chain uses TRBV10-3 and TRBJ2-1; 10 bases map to TRBD1. This clonotype was sampled from a woman aged 65 to 85 in good health. The sequenced sample consisted of blood. The CDR3 reads CAIRGTGDNEQFF. The CDR3 region has the DNA TGTGCCATCCGGGGGACAGGGGATAATGAGCAGTTCTTC.